These 16 T cell receptor beta chains were all obtained from the same sample, sequenced in a study of blood T cell repertoires in COVID-19. Profiled with immunoSEQ multiplex PCR; TCRdb holds only in-frame clones, not every one. The repertoire holds over 85,000 clones, 84% seen once, with about 10% in the top ten. Sequenced input: peripheral blood. Receptors originate from a man aged 35-49 years with active or convalescent COVID-19.

J is TRBJ2-7 and V is TRBV6-6; 8 bases are shared with TRBD1. This CDR3 region has 12 residues. The junction had 3 bases not matched to a gene; V was cut back by 4 bases and J by 7 bases. Germline values: CDR1 MNHNY, CDR2 SVGAGI (reference sequence). The CDR3 reads CASSWTGREQYF. In nucleotides, the CDR3 is TGTGCCAGCAGTTGGACAGGGCGGGAGCAGTACTTC.

The chain combines TRBV7-2 with TRBJ2-5, with 8 bases identical to TRBD2. J gave up 9 bases and V 0 bases, and 6 bases lay outside the gene matches. The CDR3 totals 14 residues. Germline loops: CDR1 SGHTA, CDR2 FQGNSA. CDR3 amino acids: CASSLAGPAGAQYF. DNA of the CDR3: TGTGCCAGCAGCTTAGCGGGACCAGCGGGGGCCCAGTACTTC.

This chain links TRBV5-1 with TRBJ2-3; D may be TRBD1 (6 bases). Germline V lookup: CDR1 SGHRS, CDR2 YFSETQ. V lost 6 bases and J 3 bases, leaving 17 bases between the germline ends. The CDR3 loop spans 15 amino acids. As DNA, the CDR3 is TGCGCCAGCACCTGGGGGCAGGGGATGACAGATACGCAGTATTTT. This sequence encodes CASTWGQGMTDTQYF.

V gene TRBV7-2 combines with J gene TRBJ1-5; TRBD1 might be the D (6 bases). The CDR3 loop spans 15 amino acids. Germline V lookup: CDR1 SGHTA, CDR2 FQGNSA. V lost 6 bases, J lost 2 bases, and 14 bases lay in between. In nucleotides, the CDR3 is TGTGCCAGCAGTAAAACAGGGCCGGGCAATCAGCCCCAGCATTTT. Translation: CASSKTGPGNQPQHF. Looking up the rest from reference TRBV7-2 and TRBJ1-5 gives the full variable domain: GAGVSQSPSNKVTEKGKDVELRCDPISGHTALYWYRQSLGQGLEFLIYFQGNSAPDKSGLPSDRFSAERTGGSVSTLTIQRTQQEDSAVYLCASSKTGPGNQPQHFGDGTRLSIL.

V usage is TRBV19 and J usage is TRBJ2-1; 8 nucleotides line up with TRBD1. Germline V lookup: CDR1 LNHDA, CDR2 SQIVND (reference sequence). The V segment lost 8 bases and the J segment 12 bases; nucleotides outside the gene matches: 18. CDR3 length: 15 amino acids. CDR3 in DNA: TGTGCCAGTCACGATCCGGCTGGGACAGGTCAATGGCAGTTCTTC. Translation gives CASHDPAGTGQWQFF. The full variable domain, its missing parts supplied by reference TRBV19 and TRBJ2-1, is DGGITQSPKYLFRKEGQNVTLSCEQNLNHDAMYWYRQDPGQGLRLIYYSQIVNDFQKGDIAEGYSVSREKKESFPLTVTSAQKNPTAFYLCASHDPAGTGQWQFFGPGTRLTVL.

The chain carries TRBV6-5 and TRBJ2-3; no clear D gene. This CDR3 is built from 14 residues. The V and J ends lost 2 bases and 4 bases respectively, with 10 bases between them. Germline V gene data show CDR1 as MNHEY and CDR2 as SVGAGI. The CDR3: CASSYRATADTQYF. In DNA form, the CDR3 reads TGTGCCAGCAGTTACCGAGCGACGGCAGATACGCAGTATTTT.

This clone was observed a few times. V and J are TRBV4-3 and TRBJ1-6, with D perhaps TRBD1 (6 bases). V shed 1 base and J shed 7 bases, with 14 bases lying between them. The CDR3 contains 16 residues. Germline values: CDR1 LGHNA, CDR2 YSLEER. The CDR3 region has the DNA TGCGCCAGCAGCCAAGGCACAGGGATCGCGAATTCACCCCTCCACTTT. It is translated as CASSQGTGIANSPLHF.

The genes are TRBV6-5 and TRBJ1-4, with TRBD1 as a possible D gene (5 bases). Deletions cut 6 bases from V and 3 bases from J, with 8 bases between. This CDR3 contains 13 residues. The germline gives CDR1 MNHEY, CDR2 SVGAGI. CDR3 protein: CASRGLANEKLFF. CDR3 coding DNA: TGTGCCAGCAGGGGGCTAGCTAATGAAAAACTGTTTTTT.

The chain carries TRBV9 and TRBJ1-5, with D possibly being TRBD1 (5 bases). V was cut by 0 bases and J by 3 bases, with 10 bases left in between. Germline V CDR1 and CDR2: SGDLS, YYNGEE. This CDR3 is built from 15 residues. The CDR3 here is CASSVAGKDNQPQHF. The CDR3 coding sequence is TGTGCCAGCAGCGTAGCAGGGAAGGACAATCAGCCCCAGCATTTT.

This chain connects TRBV2 to TRBJ2-3, with 9 nucleotides matching TRBD2. After removal of 4 bases from V and 6 bases from J, the junction contained 11 bases not matched to a gene. Germline values: CDR1 SNHLY, CDR2 FYNNEI. This CDR3 spans 16 amino acids. CDR3: CASSGAGAGGSDTQYF. CDR3 nucleotides: TGTGCCAGCAGTGGAGCCGGAGCGGGGGGTTCGGATACGCAGTATTTT.

The chain is built from TRBV4-1 and TRBJ1-6; possible D gene TRBD1, 6 bases. The germline gives CDR1 MGHRA, CDR2 YSYEKL. The CDR3 spans 17 residues. V was cut by 1 base and J by 7 bases, with 17 bases left in between. CDR3 protein: CASSQVPEGGINSPLHF. The CDR3 DNA sequence: TGCGCCAGCAGCCAAGTGCCTGAGGGGGGGATCAATTCACCCCTCCACTTT.

The chain couples TRBV3-1 (or the pseudogene TRBV3-2) to TRBJ2-7; D perhaps matches TRBD1 (5 bases). V was cut by 1 base and J by 6 bases, with 16 bases left in between. The germline V gene has CDR1 LGHDT and CDR2 YNNKEL (reference sequence). The CDR3 totals 15 residues. CDR3: CASSQGPRVSGEQYF. CDR3 sequence (DNA): TGTGCCAGCAGCCAAGGCCCCAGGGTTAGTGGCGAGCAGTACTTC.

The chain uses TRBV6-5 and TRBJ1-2; tentative D call: TRBD1 (6 bases). The germline V gene has CDR1 MNHEY and CDR2 SVGAGI. Trimming removed 2 bases at V and 4 bases at J, with 11 bases between. The CDR3 totals 14 residues. As DNA, the CDR3 is TGTGCCAGCAGTTACGGGGGGGCGGGCTATGGCTACACCTTC. It specifies CASSYGGAGYGYTF.

The rearrangement joins TRBV11-2 to TRBJ2-7, with TRBD1 matching over 7 bases. J was trimmed by 3 bases and V by 6 bases; bases with no gene match: 11. There are 15 residues in the CDR3. CDR1 is SGHAT and CDR2 is FQNNGV in the germline V gene. CDR3 nucleotide sequence: TGTGCCAGCAGTTTGAGATCGGGACAGAGCTACGAGCAGTACTTC. As protein: CASSLRSGQSYEQYF.

V and J are TRBV7-2 and TRBJ2-1; D perhaps matches TRBD1 (5 bases). Trimming pared 5 bases from V and 4 bases from J, leaving 15 bases between. Germline CDR1 reads SGHTA; CDR2 reads FQGNSA. The CDR3 has 15 amino acids. CDR3 loop: CASSRDLGDYNEQFF. In DNA, the CDR3 is TGTGCCAGCAGCCGTGATCTAGGGGATTACAATGAGCAGTTCTTC.

CDR3 sequence (DNA): TGTGCCAGCTCGGAAGGACAGGGGCCGCCCTACGAGCAGTACTTC. Its protein product is CASSEGQGPPYEQYF. The chain has TRBV18 and TRBJ2-7, with TRBD1 matching 9 bases. V gave up 6 bases and J gave up 2 bases; unmatched junction bases: 8. Germline CDR1 reads KGHSH; CDR2 reads LQKENI. The CDR3 is 15 residues long. Looking up the rest from reference TRBV18 and TRBJ2-7 gives the full variable domain: NAGVMQNPRHLVRRRGQEARLRCSPMKGHSHVYWYRQLPEEGLKFMVYLQKENIIDESGMPKERFSAEFPKEGPSILRIQQVVRGDSAAYFCASSEGQGPPYEQYFGPGTRLTVT.